Each of the 25 T cell receptor beta chains below was sequenced from the same sample in a study of cytomegalovirus exposure and HLA in healthy donors. 13 Jbeta primers and 60 Vbeta primers were used for the PCR. Only in-frame clones appear in the TCRdb table, and some are missing; sequencing was by immunoSEQ multiplex PCR. The sample carries 85,000 to 100,000 clones, around four fifths recorded once. The sample was PBMCs. These receptors originate from a man aged 45-60 years in good health and CMV-seropositive.

The gene calls are TRBV5-8 and TRBJ2-5; TRBD2 matches 7 bases. After removal of 1 base from V and 3 bases from J, the junction contained 6 bases not matched to a gene. The CDR3 spans 15 residues. CDR1 SGHTS and CDR2 YDEGEE come from the germline V gene. The chain's CDR3 is CASSLIRTREETQYF. CDR3 bases: TGTGCCAGCAGCTTGATAAGGACTAGGGAAGAGACCCAGTACTTC.

This chain links TRBV27 with TRBJ2-7; TRBD2 matches 9 bases. CDR3 length: 14 amino acids. V lost 10 bases to trimming and J lost 0 bases; unmatched junction nucleotides: 7. Per the germline V gene, CDR1 is MNHEY and CDR2 is SMNVEV (reference sequence). This chain's CDR3 is CATGLAGSSYEQYF. In nucleotides, the CDR3 is TGTGCCACCGGTCTAGCGGGGAGCTCCTACGAGCAGTACTTC.

The chain employs TRBV20-1 and TRBJ1-2; D is ambiguous. The germline CDR1 and CDR2 sequences are DFQATT and SNEGSKA (reference sequence). The length of the CDR3 is 11 residues. V lost 6 bases and J lost 5, with 10 bases in between. In nucleotides, the CDR3 is TGCAGTGCGGCTGAGGCTTATGGCTACACCTTC. This sequence encodes CSAAEAYGYTF.

About this clone: The junction departs from germline at one end; a sequencing error may be responsible. The V and J genes are TRBV5-6 and TRBJ1-2; 7 nucleotides line up with TRBD1. In germline, CDR1 is SGHDT, CDR2 YYEEEE. This CDR3 has 15 residues. Here the CDR3 reads CASSSSDRLNYGYPF. CDR3 nucleotides: TGTGCCAGCAGCTCATCGGACAGGCTTAACTATGGCTACCCCTTC.

This clone appeared once. This chain joins TRBV30 and TRBJ2-7, with 9 positions matching TRBD1. The CDR3 is 13 amino acids. Per germline, CDR1 GTSNPN and CDR2 SVGIG (reference sequence). Trimming removed 5 bases from V and 6 bases from J; junction bases left unmatched: 8. The CDR3 bases are TGTGCCTGGTCAGGGGGACAGGGTAGCGAGCAGTACTTC. Its protein product is CAWSGGQGSEQYF.

This rearrangement joins TRBV18 to TRBJ2-7, with a tentative D call TRBD1 (6 bases). Germline values: CDR1 KGHSH, CDR2 LQKENI. This CDR3 has 17 residues. V lost 8 bases and J 9 bases, leaving 32 bases between the germline ends. The CDR3 region is CASTPRETGGPSGGQYF. Here the CDR3 DNA reads TGTGCCAGCACGCCCCGAGAGACAGGTGGGCCAAGTGGCGGGCAGTACTTC.

This chain uses TRBV27 with TRBJ1-2, with 7 bases that match TRBD1. V lost 4 bases and J lost 5; bases outside the gene matches: 7. Germline loops: CDR1 MNHEY, CDR2 SMNVEV (reference sequence). The CDR3 has 14 residues. CDR3 region: CASSSLDRVYGYTF. CDR3 nucleotides: TGTGCCAGCAGTTCCCTCGACAGGGTTTATGGCTACACCTTC.

For the CDR3, the DNA is TGTGCCAGCAGTCAGACTAGCGGGGGGCCCCGCACAGATACGCAGTATTTT. It encodes CASSQTSGGPRTDTQYF. The V and J genes are TRBV7-2 and TRBJ2-3; 13 bases agree with TRBD2. Germline lookup yields CDR1 SGHTA and CDR2 FQGNSA. The junction had 7 bases not matched to a gene; V was cut back by 6 bases and J by 1 base. This CDR3 is 17 amino acids long.

The chain uses TRBV18 and TRBJ2-1, with D perhaps TRBD1 (6 bases). Germline CDR1 and CDR2: KGHSH and LQKENI. V lost 5 bases to trimming and J lost 7 bases, with 12 bases between them. The CDR3 length is 13 residues. The CDR3 is CASSRDTLNEQFF. Written as DNA, the CDR3 is TGTGCCAGCTCAAGGGACACGCTGAATGAGCAGTTCTTC.

The chain recombines TRBV4-1 with TRBJ2-7, with TRBD1 as a possible D gene (6 bases). The CDR3 covers 16 residues. Between the trimmed V and J ends, which lost 1 base and 2 bases, there was a span of 15 bases. CDR1 is MGHRA and CDR2 is YSYEKL in the germline V gene. The CDR3 loop is CASSQGLDRRTYEQYF. The CDR3 DNA is TGCGCCAGCAGCCAAGGCCTGGACAGACGGACCTACGAGCAGTACTTC.

This clone was counted only a few times. The chain links TRBV2 to TRBJ2-2; 10 bases map to TRBD1. The germline V gene has CDR1 SNHLY and CDR2 FYNNEI. V lost 3 bases to trimming and J lost 3 bases; unmatched junction nucleotides: 1. This CDR3 region has 15 residues. The CDR3 spells CASSEGTGDTGELFF. The DNA of the CDR3 is TGTGCCAGCAGTGAGGGGACAGGGGACACCGGGGAGCTGTTTTTT.

The gene calls are TRBV4-1 and TRBJ1-5; D remains unclear. Trimming took 2 bases from V and 5 from J, leaving 7 bases between them. The CDR3 length is 13 residues. In germline, CDR1 is MGHRA, CDR2 YSYEKL. As DNA, the CDR3 is TGCGCCAGCAGCCAAAACGAGTATCAGCCCCAGCATTTT. Its translation: CASSQNEYQPQHF.

This clone was picked up a small number of times. This chain connects TRBV5-1 to TRBJ2-3; D might be TRBD1 (5 bases). The CDR3 length is 15 residues. From germline, CDR1 is SGHRS and CDR2 YFSETQ. V was cut by 0 bases and J by 0 bases, with 8 bases left in between. Here the CDR3 DNA reads TGCGCCAGCAGCTTGGGAAGGGGCAGCACAGATACGCAGTATTTT. Residues: CASSLGRGSTDTQYF.

This clone was picked up a small number of times. The J gene is TRBJ1-2, the V gene TRBV29-1; D ambiguous. V gave up 4 bases and J gave up 4 bases, with 13 bases separating them. This CDR3 is 13 amino acids long. Germline V gene lookup returns CDR1 SQVTM and CDR2 ANQGSEA. The chain's CDR3 is CSVGEGFSYGYTF. CDR3 bases: TGCAGCGTTGGAGAGGGCTTCAGCTATGGCTACACCTTC.

This chain uses TRBV2 with TRBJ2-2; 7 bases agree with TRBD1. Germline loops: CDR1 SNHLY, CDR2 FYNNEI. This CDR3 has 16 amino acids. The V segment lost 8 bases and the J segment 4 bases; nucleotides outside the gene matches: 13. The CDR3 nucleotides read TGTGCCAGCGGGCCGACAGGGAGTACGGGCACCGGGGAGCTGTTTTTT. Amino acids: CASGPTGSTGTGELFF.

The gene calls are TRBV10-3 and TRBJ2-7, with a possible D match to TRBD2 (6 bases). Between the trimmed V and J ends, which lost 3 bases and 0 bases, there was a span of 9 bases. The CDR3 has 14 amino acids. CDR1 and CDR2 (germline): ENHRY, SYGVKD. CDR3 nucleotides: TGTGCCATCAGTGATACCGGGAGCTCCTACGAGCAGTACTTC. It codes for CAISDTGSSYEQYF.

V usage is TRBV5-1 and J usage is TRBJ2-7; 8 nucleotides line up with TRBD1. From germline, CDR1 is SGHRS and CDR2 YFSETQ. Trimming at V came to 5 bases and at J to 0 bases, leaving 7 bases not matched to a gene. The CDR3 extends over 15 amino acids. The CDR3 loop is CASRSSGQDSYEQYF. The CDR3 coding sequence is TGCGCCAGCAGGTCCTCGGGACAGGACTCCTACGAGCAGTACTTC.

The chain has TRBV7-9 and TRBJ1-2; 11 positions agree with TRBD1. The CDR3 is made up of 14 amino acids. Germline V gene data show CDR1 as SEHNR and CDR2 as FQNEAQ (reference sequence). Trimming took 4 bases from V and 6 from J; bases not matched to a gene: 4. The CDR3 reads CASSSWGQGDGYTF. DNA of the CDR3: TGTGCCAGCAGCTCATGGGGACAGGGGGATGGCTACACCTTC.

V is TRBV5-1 and J is TRBJ2-3; 10 bases line up with TRBD2. Trimming at V came to 5 bases and at J to 5 bases, leaving 5 bases not matched to a gene. There are 14 residues in the CDR3. Per germline, CDR1 SGHRS and CDR2 YFSETQ. The CDR3 DNA follows: TGCGCCAGCAGGGAAGTAGCGGGGGGAGATACGCAGTATTTT. This encodes CASREVAGGDTQYF.

The V and J genes are TRBV30 and TRBJ2-3, with 10 bases aligning to TRBD1. Germline V CDR1 and CDR2: GTSNPN, SVGIG (reference sequence). Trimming cost V 2 bases and J 4 bases; bases outside gene matches: 15. CDR3 size: 18 residues. The CDR3 loop is CAWSPFGMRQGAPDTQYF. Here the CDR3 DNA reads TGTGCCTGGAGTCCTTTCGGTATGAGACAGGGGGCCCCAGATACGCAGTATTTT.

The chain is built from TRBV30 and TRBJ2-5, with D hard to call. Trimming left V 0 bases short and J 0 bases short, with 5 bases between. CDR1 and CDR2 from the germline V gene are GTSNPN and SVGIG (reference sequence). The CDR3 sequence is 13 residues long. CDR3 DNA sequence: TGTGCCTGGAGTGTACTGAACCAAGAGACCCAGTACTTC. Amino acids: CAWSVLNQETQYF.

J is TRBJ1-2 and V is TRBV28, with D perhaps matching TRBD1 (5 bases). V lost 2 bases to trimming and J lost 7 bases, with 8 bases between them. CDR1 is MDHEN and CDR2 is SYDVKM in the germline V gene. The CDR3 contains 12 residues. CDR3 in DNA: TGTGCCAGCAGTTTAGGGGCCAGTGGCTACACCTTC. It translates to CASSLGASGYTF.

The rearrangement uses TRBV7-9 and TRBJ1-1; no reliable D call. The germline V gene encodes CDR1 SEHNR and CDR2 FQNEAQ (reference sequence). The CDR3 totals 14 residues. V lost 6 bases and J 0 bases, leaving 11 bases between the germline ends. CDR3 region: CASRTGLLNTEAFF. The CDR3 bases are TGTGCCAGCAGAACTGGACTGCTGAACACTGAAGCTTTCTTT.

The chain combines TRBV5-8 with TRBJ1-3; TRBD1 aligns across 8 bases. V lost 2 bases to trimming and J lost 0 bases; unmatched junction nucleotides: 4. The germline V gene encodes CDR1 SGHTS and CDR2 YDEGEE. The CDR3 totals 16 residues. CDR3 in DNA: TGTGCCAGCAGCTTCGGACAGGGAATCTCTGGAAACACCATATATTTT. Encoded protein: CASSFGQGISGNTIYF.

This chain joins TRBV19 and TRBJ1-1; unclear D gene. The germline V gene has CDR1 LNHDA and CDR2 SQIVND (reference sequence). V dropped 5 bases and J dropped 0 bases, with 13 bases sitting between them. This CDR3 spans 15 amino acids. The CDR3 here is CASSDRDNMNTEAFF. The CDR3 DNA reads TGTGCCAGTAGTGACCGGGATAACATGAACACTGAAGCTTTCTTT.